This section outlines one TCR beta chain sequence together with its context. Sequencing used immunoSEQ multiplex PCR; TCRdb keeps in-frame clones, though not all of them. The sample has about 95,000 clones, roughly nine tenths seen once. The data belong to a study of control samples from healthy donors and cancer patients. Sequenced sample: blood. The sequence was collected from a woman under 40 in good health.

This CDR3 reads CASSGLADLSSGANVLTF. The CDR3, as DNA: TGTGCCAGTAGTGGGTTAGCGGACCTCTCCTCTGGGGCCAACGTCCTGACTTTC. The genes are TRBV19 and TRBJ2-6; D may be TRBD2 (6 bases). The germline V gene has CDR1 LNHDA and CDR2 SQIVND (reference sequence). The CDR3 is 18 residues long. Trimming took off 5 bases at V and 0 bases at J, with 17 bases between the two ends.